These T cell receptor beta chains were read from a single sample in a study of CD8+ T cells in alopecia areata. Here immunoSEQ multiplex PCR was the method, and the copy in TCRdb shows in-frame clones only, minus some. The data contain roughly 150,000 clones, roughly 54% of them singletons. The sequencing here drew on CD8+ T cells sorted from blood, taken at week 4, from a patient treated with tofacitinib. All receptors derive from a human donor with alopecia areata. The CDR3 runs from the conserved cysteine through the conserved F or W. The D gene is left open where the match is weak. Clone size is shown for a subset of rows, as once, few, many or a class of expanded clone.

length,size,D,J,V,CDR3,DNA
15,.,.,TRBJ1-1,TRBV6-6,CASSYPGGMNTEAFF,TGTGCCAGCAGTTACCCCGGTGGCATGAACACTGAAGCTTTCTTT
15,.,.,TRBJ2-5,TRBV5-6,CASSLEVGSGETQYF,TGTGCCAGCAGCTTGGAGGTGGGATCAGGGGAGACCCAGTACTTC
13,.,TRBD1,TRBJ2-7,TRBV5-1,CASSPGTVDEQYF,TGCGCCAGCAGCCCGGGGACAGTGGACGAGCAGTACTTC
12,.,.,TRBJ2-2,TRBV6-5,CASSSSTGELFF,TGTGCCAGCAGTTCTTCCACCGGGGAGCTGTTTTTT
13,.,TRBD2,TRBJ2-1,TRBV13,CASSRTSGLSKIF,TGTGCCAGCAGCCGAACTAGCGGCCTTAGCAAAATCTTC
12,.,.,TRBJ2-2,TRBV13,CASSLTSGELFF,TGTGCCAGCAGCTTAACGTCCGGGGAGCTGTTTTTT
14,.,.,TRBJ1-5,TRBV27,CASSFRHSNQPQHF,TGTGCCAGCAGTTTTCGTCATAGCAATCAGCCCCAGCATTTT
14,few,TRBD1,TRBJ2-7,TRBV18,CASSPGQVSYEQYF,TGTGCCAGCTCACCAGGACAGGTCTCCTACGAGCAGTACTTC
16,.,TRBD1,TRBJ2-7,TRBV11-1,CASSPLGQGVSYEQYF,TGTGCCAGCAGCCCCCTCGGACAGGGTGTCTCCTACGAGCAGTACTTC
14,.,.,TRBJ1-1,TRBV27,CASSWGGGNTEAFF,TGTGCCAGCAGCTGGGGCGGGGGGAACACTGAAGCTTTCTTT
15,.,TRBD2,TRBJ2-3,TRBV7-9,CASSLEAAGVDTQYF,TGTGCCAGCAGCTTAGAAGCGGCGGGGGTGGATACGCAGTATTTT
17,.,TRBD1,TRBJ2-7,TRBV25-1,CASSGPSGTASSYEQYF,TGTGCCAGCAGCGGCCCCTCCGGGACAGCGAGCTCCTACGAGCAGTACTTC
13,.,TRBD1,TRBJ1-1,TRBV29-1,CSVRTGRNPEAFF,TGCAGCGTTAGGACAGGGCGGAACCCTGAAGCTTTCTTT
11,.,TRBD1,TRBJ1-2,TRBV30,CASHRGFGYTF,TGTGCCTCGCACAGGGGATTTGGCTACACCTTC
12,few,.,TRBJ2-1,TRBV5-8,CASTRGLNEQFF,TGTGCCAGCACCCGTGGGCTAAATGAGCAGTTCTTC
13,.,.,TRBJ1-1,TRBV6-5,CASSYSYHTEAFF,TGTGCCAGCAGTTACTCGTACCACACTGAAGCTTTCTTT
12,few,.,TRBJ2-1,TRBV28,CASHSSVGEQFF,TGTGCCAGCCATTCATCTGTGGGTGAGCAGTTCTTC
15,.,TRBD2,TRBJ2-5,TRBV5-1,CASSFSGAPQETQYF,TGCGCCAGCAGCTTTAGCGGGGCCCCCCAAGAGACCCAGTACTTC
12,.,.,TRBJ1-2,TRBV30,CAWSVSGPGYTF,TGTGCCTGGAGTGTATCAGGACCGGGCTACACCTTC
13,.,.,TRBJ1-2,TRBV7-8,CASSSNPRYGYTF,TGTGCCAGCAGCTCCAACCCTCGCTATGGCTACACCTTC
18,.,TRBD1,TRBJ2-6,TRBV11-2,CASSWPRAGGSGANVLTF,TGTGCCAGCAGCTGGCCCCGGGCAGGGGGCTCTGGGGCCAACGTCCTGACTTTC
14,.,.,TRBJ1-2,TRBV29-1,CSVENWDDNYGYTF,TGCAGCGTTGAAAACTGGGACGATAACTATGGCTACACCTTC
14,few,.,TRBJ2-1,TRBV2,CASSVGGGSNEQFF,TGTGCCAGCAGTGTCGGCGGCGGAAGCAATGAGCAGTTCTTC
17,.,TRBD1,TRBJ2-3,TRBV4-3,CASSQDDGQGETDTQYF,TGCGCCAGCAGCCAAGATGATGGACAGGGGGAGACAGATACGCAGTATTTT
11,.,.,TRBJ2-2,TRBV19,CASCDTGELFF,TGTGCCAGTTGCGACACCGGGGAGCTGTTTTTT
14,few,TRBD2,TRBJ2-7,TRBV11-1,CASSLEGPGGEQYF,TGTGCCAGCAGCTTAGAAGGGCCGGGAGGTGAGCAGTACTTC
14,.,TRBD2,TRBJ2-3,TRBV6-6,CASWTSGVTDTQYF,TGTGCCAGCTGGACTAGCGGGGTAACAGATACGCAGTATTTT
14,.,TRBD2,TRBJ2-1,TRBV30,CAWSGSGGVLEQFF,TGTGCCTGGAGTGGAAGCGGGGGGGTTCTTGAGCAGTTCTTC
15,.,.,TRBJ1-1,TRBV7-9,CASSLGTPRNTEAFF,TGTGCCAGCAGCTTAGGTACACCCCGGAACACTGAAGCTTTCTTT
14,few,.,TRBJ1-2,TRBV6-7,CARIKRSTNYGYTF,TGTGCCAGGATCAAGAGGTCCACTAACTATGGCTACACCTTC
11,.,.,TRBJ2-3,TRBV6-5,CASSTTDTQYF,TGTGCCAGCAGTACCACAGATACGCAGTATTTT
17,.,TRBD1,TRBJ1-4,TRBV4-2,CASSRKAIQGRDEKLFF,TGTGCCAGCAGCCGAAAGGCGATACAGGGGCGGGATGAAAAACTGTTTTTT
14,.,TRBD1,TRBJ2-7,TRBV7-3,CASSSDRDSYEQYF,TGTGCCAGCAGCTCGGACAGGGATTCCTACGAGCAGTACTTC
12,few,.,TRBJ2-7,TRBV19,CASSILRGEQYF,TGTGCCAGTAGTATTCTTCGGGGGGAGCAGTACTTC
12,.,.,TRBJ1-1,TRBV5-6,CASSQDPTEAFF,TGTGCCAGCAGCCAGGACCCCACTGAAGCTTTCTTT
13,.,.,TRBJ2-5,TRBV4-2,CASSQGFEETQYF,TGTGCCAGCAGCCAAGGCTTTGAAGAGACCCAGTACTTC
16,many,TRBD1,TRBJ1-4,TRBV7-9,CASSLRTGNRGEKLFF,TGTGCCAGCAGCTTAAGGACAGGGAACAGAGGTGAAAAACTGTTTTTT
12,few,.,TRBJ1-1,TRBV7-9,CASSLGPNEAFF,TGTGCCAGCAGCTTAGGGCCTAATGAAGCTTTCTTT
14,.,.,TRBJ1-1,TRBV13,CASSLGDEGTEAFF,TGTGCCAGCAGCTTAGGGGACGAGGGCACTGAAGCTTTCTTT
13,.,TRBD1,TRBJ2-7,TRBV9,CASSFGTDYEQYF,TGTGCCAGCAGCTTCGGGACAGACTACGAGCAGTACTTC
16,few,TRBD2,TRBJ2-5,TRBV6-5,CASSYSPAGVQETQYF,TGTGCCAGCAGTTACTCTCCAGCGGGGGTCCAAGAGACCCAGTACTTC
13,.,.,TRBJ1-1,TRBV4-2,CASSQVANTEAFF,TGTGCCAGCAGCCAAGTTGCGAACACTGAAGCTTTCTTT